The rows below give T cell receptor beta chains drawn from one sample of a study of regulatory T cells in long-lasting Graves disease. Each CDR3 protein is one row after TCRdb ran MiXCR on the multiplex PCR reads. The data hold approximately 470,000 distinct CDR3 sequences, with around 15% observed a single time. These records were also assigned to another study, of T cells in Graves' hyperthyroidism and ophthalmopathy.

The sample was peripheral blood mononuclear cells (PBMCs), taken at new diagnosis, from a patient treated with antithyroid drugs. These TCRs come from a man aged 40-50 years with Graves disease. CDR3s include the opening cysteine and the closing phenylalanine or tryptophan. D genes are given only for firm matches. The size entry is marked missing in some rows and otherwise reads once, few, many or a size class.

j_gene: TRBJ2-1; abundance: many; d_gene: NA; len: 14; v_gene: TRBV30; CDR3nt: TGTGCCTGGAGGGGGCGCAGAGCCTACAATGAGCAGTTCTTC; CDR3aa: CAWRGRRAYNEQFF
j_gene: TRBJ1-4; abundance: many; d_gene: NA; len: 14; v_gene: TRBV6-1; CDR3nt: TGTGCCAGCAGTCGGGGTGGACAGCATGAAAAACTGTTTTTT; CDR3aa: CASSRGGQHEKLFF
j_gene: TRBJ1-1; abundance: few; d_gene: NA; len: 15; v_gene: TRBV28; CDR3nt: TGTGCCAGCAGTTACAGACTCCTATCGAACACTGAAGCTTTCTTT; CDR3aa: CASSYRLLSNTEAFF
j_gene: TRBJ1-5; abundance: many; d_gene: NA; len: 15; v_gene: TRBV28; CDR3nt: TGTGCCATCGAGAGGGGCGGTTTGCGCAATCAGCCCCAGCATTTT; CDR3aa: CAIERGGLRNQPQHF
j_gene: TRBJ2-7; abundance: many; d_gene: TRBD1; len: 15; v_gene: TRBV5-1; CDR3nt: TGCGCCAGCAGCGGAACCGGGACAGGGACCTACGAGCAGTACTTC; CDR3aa: CASSGTGTGTYEQYF
j_gene: TRBJ2-1; abundance: many; d_gene: TRBD2; len: 16; v_gene: TRBV9; CDR3nt: TGTGCCAGCAGCGTCCAGACTAGCGGGAGTACAGCTGAGCAGTTCTTC; CDR3aa: CASSVQTSGSTAEQFF
j_gene: TRBJ2-2; abundance: many; d_gene: NA; len: 15; v_gene: TRBV5-1; CDR3nt: TGCGCCAGCAGCCCGGACTACCTTAACACCGGGGAGCTGTTTTTT; CDR3aa: CASSPDYLNTGELFF
j_gene: TRBJ2-3; abundance: few; d_gene: NA; len: 14; v_gene: TRBV18; CDR3nt: TGTGCCAGCTCACCACTCGGGAAGATAGATACGCAGTATTTT; CDR3aa: CASSPLGKIDTQYF
j_gene: TRBJ1-5; abundance: NA; d_gene: TRBD1; len: 15; v_gene: TRBV20-1; CDR3nt: TGCAGTGCGATCCCCGGGACAGGAACAGAACGGCCCCAGCATTTT; CDR3aa: CSAIPGTGTERPQHF
j_gene: TRBJ2-1; abundance: NA; d_gene: TRBD2; len: 15; v_gene: TRBV10-1; CDR3nt: TGCGCCAGCAGTCTAGAGGCGGGGAGGGACAATGAGCAGTTCTTC; CDR3aa: CASSLEAGRDNEQFF
j_gene: TRBJ1-1; abundance: NA; d_gene: TRBD1; len: 16; v_gene: TRBV20-1; CDR3nt: TGCAGTGCTAGAGACCCGCGGACAGGGCGGCGGACTGAAGCTTTCTTT; CDR3aa: CSARDPRTGRRTEAFF
j_gene: TRBJ2-6; abundance: NA; d_gene: TRBD1; len: 15; v_gene: TRBV19; CDR3nt: TGTGCCGGTAGTTTCAGGGGGCTCGGGGCCAACGTCCTGACTTTC; CDR3aa: CAGSFRGLGANVLTF
j_gene: TRBJ2-3; abundance: many; d_gene: NA; len: 13; v_gene: TRBV3-1; CDR3nt: TGTGCCAGCAGCCATACAAACACAGATACGCAGTATTTT; CDR3aa: CASSHTNTDTQYF
j_gene: TRBJ1-6; abundance: NA; d_gene: NA; len: 13; v_gene: TRBV7-9; CDR3nt: TGTGCCAGCAGCGTATCTTTAAATTCACCCCTCCACTTT; CDR3aa: CASSVSLNSPLHF
j_gene: TRBJ2-3; abundance: NA; d_gene: TRBD2; len: 16; v_gene: TRBV5-5; CDR3nt: TGTGCCAGCAGCCCGGGGGAGAAGCTAGCGGGAACTACGCAGTATTTT; CDR3aa: CASSPGEKLAGTTQYF
j_gene: TRBJ1-2; abundance: NA; d_gene: NA; len: 18; v_gene: TRBV12-3/TRBV12-4; CDR3nt: TGTGCCAGCAGCCGATACTTGGGCGGGGCTAATATAAACTATGGCTACACCTTC; CDR3aa: CASSRYLGGANINYGYTF
j_gene: TRBJ1-2; abundance: NA; d_gene: TRBD1; len: 16; v_gene: TRBV27; CDR3nt: TGTGCCAGCCGCACGGACCCGGGACAGGGATCCTATGGCTACACCTTC; CDR3aa: CASRTDPGQGSYGYTF
j_gene: TRBJ2-5; abundance: many; d_gene: NA; len: 12; v_gene: TRBV29-1; CDR3nt: TGCAGCGACCTGGGGTTTTCAGAGACCCAGTACTTC; CDR3aa: CSDLGFSETQYF
j_gene: TRBJ1-4; abundance: many; d_gene: TRBD1; len: 14; v_gene: TRBV7-2; CDR3nt: TGTGCCAGCAGCCGAATCGGACAGGGGGAAAAACTGTTTTTT; CDR3aa: CASSRIGQGEKLFF
j_gene: TRBJ2-7; abundance: many; d_gene: TRBD1; len: 15; v_gene: TRBV27; CDR3nt: TGTGCCAGCAGCCCTCTGGGACAGGAAAGCTACGAGCAGTACTTC; CDR3aa: CASSPLGQESYEQYF
j_gene: TRBJ1-5; abundance: many; d_gene: NA; len: 13; v_gene: TRBV27; CDR3nt: TGTGCCAGCAGTTTTAGCCGGCAGGGGCCCCAGCATTTT; CDR3aa: CASSFSRQGPQHF
j_gene: TRBJ2-3; abundance: few; d_gene: TRBD2; len: 14; v_gene: TRBV20-1; CDR3nt: TGCAGTGCTAGTGCTAGCGGTATCACAGATACGCAGTATTTT; CDR3aa: CSASASGITDTQYF
j_gene: TRBJ1-4; abundance: many; d_gene: TRBD1; len: 15; v_gene: TRBV28; CDR3nt: TGTGCCAGCACCACCTTCGGGACAGGGAATGAAAAACTGTTTTTT; CDR3aa: CASTTFGTGNEKLFF
j_gene: TRBJ2-4; abundance: NA; d_gene: NA; len: 16; v_gene: TRBV20-1; CDR3nt: TGCAGTGCTAGAGACTTGAACAGTCCCCATTTTGGCATTCAGTACTTC; CDR3aa: CSARDLNSPHFGIQYF
j_gene: TRBJ2-5; abundance: many; d_gene: TRBD1; len: 14; v_gene: TRBV20-1; CDR3nt: TGCAGTGCTAGGCGACGTGACAGGGAAAAGACCCAGTACTTC; CDR3aa: CSARRRDREKTQYF
j_gene: TRBJ2-1; abundance: NA; d_gene: TRBD2; len: 15; v_gene: TRBV19; CDR3nt: TGTGCCAGTAGTATAGAGGACGGGAGGAAGAATGAGCAGTTCTTC; CDR3aa: CASSIEDGRKNEQFF
j_gene: TRBJ2-3; abundance: NA; d_gene: TRBD1; len: 16; v_gene: TRBV6-5; CDR3nt: TGTGCCAGCAGTTCCGCTCGGACAGGGGACACAGATACGCAGTATTTT; CDR3aa: CASSSARTGDTDTQYF
j_gene: TRBJ1-1; abundance: NA; d_gene: NA; len: 12; v_gene: TRBV29-1; CDR3nt: TGCAGCGTTACCCACACGGGGACTGAAGCTTTCTTT; CDR3aa: CSVTHTGTEAFF
j_gene: TRBJ2-1; abundance: many; d_gene: TRBD1; len: 13; v_gene: TRBV28; CDR3nt: TGCGCCAGCAGCCGGACAGGATACAATGAGCAGTTCTTC; CDR3aa: CASSRTGYNEQFF
j_gene: TRBJ2-7; abundance: NA; d_gene: NA; len: 15; v_gene: TRBV6-5; CDR3nt: TGTGCCAGCAGTTACAGAGGTGGCATATCCTACGAGCAGTACTTC; CDR3aa: CASSYRGGISYEQYF
j_gene: TRBJ2-3; abundance: many; d_gene: NA; len: 13; v_gene: TRBV28; CDR3nt: TGTGCCAGCAGTCAAAACTTGGGAGATACGCAGTATTTT; CDR3aa: CASSQNLGDTQYF
j_gene: TRBJ1-2; abundance: NA; d_gene: NA; len: 9; v_gene: TRBV27; CDR3nt: TGTGCCCTTAATGGTGGCTACACCTTC; CDR3aa: CALNGGYTF
j_gene: TRBJ2-7; abundance: many; d_gene: NA; len: 16; v_gene: TRBV27; CDR3nt: TGTGCCAGCAGTTCGGTCACCGGGACCATCCTCGGGGAGCAGTACTTC; CDR3aa: CASSSVTGTILGEQYF
j_gene: TRBJ2-7; abundance: NA; d_gene: TRBD2; len: 14; v_gene: TRBV7-8; CDR3nt: TGTGCCAGCGGAATAGCGGGAGGGCCCTACGAGCAGTACTTC; CDR3aa: CASGIAGGPYEQYF
j_gene: TRBJ2-1; abundance: many; d_gene: TRBD2; len: 16; v_gene: TRBV10-3; CDR3nt: TGTGCCATCAGCCCAGCAGGGACTAGCGGGGACAATGAGCAGTTCTTC; CDR3aa: CAISPAGTSGDNEQFF
j_gene: TRBJ2-3; abundance: many; d_gene: NA; len: 14; v_gene: TRBV3-1; CDR3nt: TGTGCCAGCAGCCAGAGAGGGAGCACAGATACGCAGTATTTT; CDR3aa: CASSQRGSTDTQYF
j_gene: TRBJ1-1; abundance: many; d_gene: NA; len: 13; v_gene: TRBV28; CDR3nt: TGTGCCAGCAGTTCTCTGATGAACACTGAAGCTTTCTTT; CDR3aa: CASSSLMNTEAFF
j_gene: TRBJ1-2; abundance: many; d_gene: TRBD1; len: 13; v_gene: TRBV6-5; CDR3nt: TGTGCCAGCAGTTCCCAGGGGACAGGCGGCTACACCTTC; CDR3aa: CASSSQGTGGYTF
j_gene: TRBJ2-7; abundance: many; d_gene: NA; len: 16; v_gene: TRBV6-1; CDR3nt: TGTGCCAGCAGTCCCCGACCGACAGGCGCCTCCTACGAGCAGTACTTC; CDR3aa: CASSPRPTGASYEQYF
j_gene: TRBJ2-2; abundance: few; d_gene: TRBD2; len: 16; v_gene: TRBV27; CDR3nt: TGTGCCAGCAGTTTCCTACTAGCGGGGAACACCGGGGAGCTGTTTTTT; CDR3aa: CASSFLLAGNTGELFF
j_gene: TRBJ2-7; abundance: few; d_gene: TRBD2; len: 14; v_gene: TRBV20-1; CDR3nt: TGCAGTGCTGTAAGCGGGAGTCTCCCCTACGAGCAGTACTTC; CDR3aa: CSAVSGSLPYEQYF